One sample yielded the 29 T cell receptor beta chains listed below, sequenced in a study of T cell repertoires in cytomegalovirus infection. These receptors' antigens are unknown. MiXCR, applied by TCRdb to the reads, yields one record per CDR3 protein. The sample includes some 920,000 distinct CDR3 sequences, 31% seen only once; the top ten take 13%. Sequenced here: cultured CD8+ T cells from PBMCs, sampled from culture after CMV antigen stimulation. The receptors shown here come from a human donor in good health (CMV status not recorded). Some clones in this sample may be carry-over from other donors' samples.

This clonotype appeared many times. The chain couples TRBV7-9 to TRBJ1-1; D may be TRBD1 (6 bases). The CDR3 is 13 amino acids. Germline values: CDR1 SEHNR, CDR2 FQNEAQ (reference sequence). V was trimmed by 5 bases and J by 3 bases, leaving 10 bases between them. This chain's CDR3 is CASSQGIYTEAFF. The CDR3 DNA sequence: TGTGCCAGCAGCCAGGGGATATACACTGAAGCTTTCTTT. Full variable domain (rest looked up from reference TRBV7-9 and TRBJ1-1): DTGVSQNPRHKITKRGQNVTFRCDPISEHNRLYWYRQTLGQGPEFLTYFQNEAQLEKSRLLSDRFSAERPKGSFSTLEIQRTEQGDSAMYLCASSQGIYTEAFFGQGTRLTVV.

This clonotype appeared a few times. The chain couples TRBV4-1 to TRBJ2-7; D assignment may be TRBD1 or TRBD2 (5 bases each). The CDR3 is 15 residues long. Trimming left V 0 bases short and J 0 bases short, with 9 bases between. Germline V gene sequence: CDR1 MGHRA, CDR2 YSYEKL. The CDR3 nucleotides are TGCGCCAGCAGCCAAGAGGGACGGGGCTCCTACGAGCAGTACTTC. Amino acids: CASSQEGRGSYEQYF.

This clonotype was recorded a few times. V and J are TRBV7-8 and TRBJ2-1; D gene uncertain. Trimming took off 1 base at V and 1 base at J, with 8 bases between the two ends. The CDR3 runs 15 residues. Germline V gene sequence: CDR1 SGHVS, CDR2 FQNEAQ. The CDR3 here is CASSLGYVSYNEQFF. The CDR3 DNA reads TGTGCCAGCAGCTTAGGTTATGTGTCCTACAATGAGCAGTTCTTC.

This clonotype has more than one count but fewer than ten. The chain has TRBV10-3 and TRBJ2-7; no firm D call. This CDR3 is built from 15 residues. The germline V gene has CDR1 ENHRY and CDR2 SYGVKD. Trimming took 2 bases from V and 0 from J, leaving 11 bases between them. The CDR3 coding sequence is TGTGCCATCAGTGAGGAAACCGATAGCTCCTACGAGCAGTACTTC. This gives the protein CAISEETDSSYEQYF.

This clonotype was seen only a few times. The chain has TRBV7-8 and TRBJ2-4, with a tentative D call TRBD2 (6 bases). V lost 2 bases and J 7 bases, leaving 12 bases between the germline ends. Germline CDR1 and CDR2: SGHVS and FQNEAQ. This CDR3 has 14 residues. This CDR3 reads CASSLIGGVNIQYF. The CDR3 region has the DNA TGTGCCAGCAGCTTAATCGGCGGGGTGAACATTCAGTACTTC.

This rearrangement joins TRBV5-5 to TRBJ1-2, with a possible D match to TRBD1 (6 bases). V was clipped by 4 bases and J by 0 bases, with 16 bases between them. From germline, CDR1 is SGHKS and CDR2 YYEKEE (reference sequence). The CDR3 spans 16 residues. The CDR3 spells CASSGRDIRSNYGYTF. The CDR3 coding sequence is TGTGCCAGCAGCGGCCGGGACATTCGATCTAACTATGGCTACACCTTC.

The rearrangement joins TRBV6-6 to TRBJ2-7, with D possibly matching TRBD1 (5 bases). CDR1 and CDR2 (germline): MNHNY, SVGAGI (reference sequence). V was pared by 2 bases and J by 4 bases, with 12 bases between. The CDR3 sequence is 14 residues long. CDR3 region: CASSYQGVGYEQYV. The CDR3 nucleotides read TGTGCCAGCAGTTACCAGGGTGTAGGATACGAGCAGTACGTC.

DNA of the CDR3: TGTGCCAGCAGCGTAGACAGCTCCTACGAGCAGTACTTC. It is translated as CASSVDSSYEQYF. The chain combines TRBV9 with TRBJ2-7; D remains unclear. CDR1 is SGDLS, CDR2 YYNGEE, per germline. V lost 0 bases and J lost 0, with 4 bases in between. This CDR3 comprises 13 residues.

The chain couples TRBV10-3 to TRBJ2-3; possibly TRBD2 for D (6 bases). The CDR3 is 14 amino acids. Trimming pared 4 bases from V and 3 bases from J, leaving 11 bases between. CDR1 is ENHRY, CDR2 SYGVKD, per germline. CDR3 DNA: TGTGCCATCAGTGTCGTGGAGGGGACAGATACGCAGTATTTT. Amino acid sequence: CAISVVEGTDTQYF.

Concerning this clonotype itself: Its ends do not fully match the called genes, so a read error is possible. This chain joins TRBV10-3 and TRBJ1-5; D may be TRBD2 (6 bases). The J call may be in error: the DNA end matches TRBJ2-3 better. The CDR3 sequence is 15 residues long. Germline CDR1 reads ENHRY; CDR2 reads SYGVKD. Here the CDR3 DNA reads TGTGCCATCGGTGAGGAGGGACCGCTCAATCAGCCCCAGTATTTT. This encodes CAIGEEGPLNQPQYF.

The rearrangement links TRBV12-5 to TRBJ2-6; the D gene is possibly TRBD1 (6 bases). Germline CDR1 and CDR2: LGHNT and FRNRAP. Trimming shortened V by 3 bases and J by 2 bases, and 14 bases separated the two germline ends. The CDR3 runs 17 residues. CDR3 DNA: TGTGCTAGTGGTTTTGTCAGTACAGGGACTGGGGCCAACGTCCTGACTTTC. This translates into CASGFVSTGTGANVLTF. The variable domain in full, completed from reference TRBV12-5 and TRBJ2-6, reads DARVTQTPRHKVTEMGQEVTMRCQPILGHNTVFWYRQTMMQGLELLAYFRNRAPLDDSGMPKDRFSAEMPDATLATLKIQPSEPRDSAVYFCASGFVSTGTGANVLTFGAGSRLTVL.

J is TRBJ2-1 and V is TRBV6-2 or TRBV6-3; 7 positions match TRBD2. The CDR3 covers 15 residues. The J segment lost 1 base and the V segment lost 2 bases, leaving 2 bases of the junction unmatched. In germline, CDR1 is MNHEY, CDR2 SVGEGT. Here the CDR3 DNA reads TGTGCCAGCAGTTACGGGGGGGAGTCCTACAATGAGCAGTTCTTC. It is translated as CASSYGGESYNEQFF.

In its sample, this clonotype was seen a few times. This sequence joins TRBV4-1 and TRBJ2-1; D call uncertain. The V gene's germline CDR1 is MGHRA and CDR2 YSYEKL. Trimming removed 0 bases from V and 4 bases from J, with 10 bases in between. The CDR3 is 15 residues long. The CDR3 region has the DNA TGCGCCAGCAGCCAAGAAACCCCTCCTTACAATGAGCAGTTCTTC. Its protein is CASSQETPPYNEQFF.

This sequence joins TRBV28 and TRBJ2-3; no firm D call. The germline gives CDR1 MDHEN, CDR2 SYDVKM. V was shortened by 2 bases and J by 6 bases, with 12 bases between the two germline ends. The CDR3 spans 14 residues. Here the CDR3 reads CASSLTSLRDTQYF. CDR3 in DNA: TGTGCCAGCAGTTTAACGTCACTTCGCGATACGCAGTATTTT.

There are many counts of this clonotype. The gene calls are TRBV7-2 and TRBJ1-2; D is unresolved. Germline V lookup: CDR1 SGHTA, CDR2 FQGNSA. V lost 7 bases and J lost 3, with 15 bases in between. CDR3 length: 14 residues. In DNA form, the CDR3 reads TGTGCCAGCACCTCTACGGGGTTGTACTATGGCTACACCTTC. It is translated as CASTSTGLYYGYTF.

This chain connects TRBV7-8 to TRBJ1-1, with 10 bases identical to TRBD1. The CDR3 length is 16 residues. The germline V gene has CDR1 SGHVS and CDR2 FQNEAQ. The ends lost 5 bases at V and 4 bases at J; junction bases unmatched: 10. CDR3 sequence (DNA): TGTGCCAGCAGCACCATGGACAGGGGGAAGGCCACTGAAGCTTTCTTT. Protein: CASSTMDRGKATEAFF.

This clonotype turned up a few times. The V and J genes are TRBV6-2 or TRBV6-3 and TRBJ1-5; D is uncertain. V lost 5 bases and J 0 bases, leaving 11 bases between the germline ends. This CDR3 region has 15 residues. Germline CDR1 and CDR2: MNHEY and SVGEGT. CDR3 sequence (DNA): TGTGCCAGCAGTACGGACGGATATAGCAATCAGCCCCAGCATTTT. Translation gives CASSTDGYSNQPQHF.

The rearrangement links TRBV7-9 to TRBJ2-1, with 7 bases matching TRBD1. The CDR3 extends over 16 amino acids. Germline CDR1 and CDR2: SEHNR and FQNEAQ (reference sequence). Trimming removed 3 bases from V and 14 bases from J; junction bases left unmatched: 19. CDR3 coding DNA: TGTGCCAGCAGCTTTTCCCCTTACGAGGGGGCCCCCCGTAAGTTCTTC. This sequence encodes CASSFSPYEGAPRKFF. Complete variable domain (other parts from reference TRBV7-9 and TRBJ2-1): DTGVSQNPRHKITKRGQNVTFRCDPISEHNRLYWYRQTLGQGPEFLTYFQNEAQLEKSRLLSDRFSAERPKGSFSTLEIQRTEQGDSAMYLCASSFSPYEGAPRKFFGPGTRLTVL.

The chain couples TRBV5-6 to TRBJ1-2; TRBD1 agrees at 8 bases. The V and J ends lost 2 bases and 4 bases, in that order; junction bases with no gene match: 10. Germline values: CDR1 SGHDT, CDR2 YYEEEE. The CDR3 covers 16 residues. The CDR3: CASSLLLRGLGYGYTF. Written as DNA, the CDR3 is TGTGCCAGCAGCTTACTACTCAGGGGGCTTGGCTATGGCTACACCTTC.

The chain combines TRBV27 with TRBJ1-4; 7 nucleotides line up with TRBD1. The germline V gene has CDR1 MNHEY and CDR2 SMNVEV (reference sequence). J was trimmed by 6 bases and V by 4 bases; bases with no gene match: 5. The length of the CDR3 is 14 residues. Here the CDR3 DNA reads TGTGCCAGCAGTTCGTCGACAGGGTATGAAAAACTGTTTTTT. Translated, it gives CASSSSTGYEKLFF.

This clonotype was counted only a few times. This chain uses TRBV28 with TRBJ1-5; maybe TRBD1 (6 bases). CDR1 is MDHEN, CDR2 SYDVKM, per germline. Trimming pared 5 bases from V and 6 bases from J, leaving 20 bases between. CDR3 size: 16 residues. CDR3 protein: CASSQLSGASSQPQHF. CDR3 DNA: TGTGCCAGCAGTCAGTTATCAGGGGCCAGTTCTCAGCCCCAGCATTTT.

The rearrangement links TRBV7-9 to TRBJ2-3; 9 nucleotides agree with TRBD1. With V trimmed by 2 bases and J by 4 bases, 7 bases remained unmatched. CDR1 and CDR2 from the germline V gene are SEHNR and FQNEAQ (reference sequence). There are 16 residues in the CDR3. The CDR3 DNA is TGTGCCAGCAGCTTATACTGGGACAGGGTATCAGATACGCAGTATTTT. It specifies CASSLYWDRVSDTQYF.

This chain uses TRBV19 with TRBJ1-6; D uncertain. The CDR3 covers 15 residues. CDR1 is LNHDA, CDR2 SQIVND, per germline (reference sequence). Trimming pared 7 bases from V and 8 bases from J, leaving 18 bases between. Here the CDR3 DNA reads TGTGCCAGTACCCGGTTGAAGGATCTCGATTCACCCCTCCACTTT. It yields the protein CASTRLKDLDSPLHF.

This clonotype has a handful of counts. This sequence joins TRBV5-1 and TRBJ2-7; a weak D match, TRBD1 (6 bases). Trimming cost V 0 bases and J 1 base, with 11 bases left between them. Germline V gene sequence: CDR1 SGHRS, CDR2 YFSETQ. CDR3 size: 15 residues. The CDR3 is CASSLVDQGSYEQYF. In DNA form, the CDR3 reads TGCGCCAGCAGCTTGGTCGATCAGGGGTCCTACGAGCAGTACTTC.

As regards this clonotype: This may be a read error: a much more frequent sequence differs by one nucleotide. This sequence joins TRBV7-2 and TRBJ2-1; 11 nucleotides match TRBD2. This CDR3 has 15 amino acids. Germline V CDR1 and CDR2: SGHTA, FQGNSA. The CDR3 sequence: CANSFGTSGYNEQFF. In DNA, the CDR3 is TGTGCCAACAGCTTCGGGACTAGCGGTTACAATGAGCAGTTCTTC.

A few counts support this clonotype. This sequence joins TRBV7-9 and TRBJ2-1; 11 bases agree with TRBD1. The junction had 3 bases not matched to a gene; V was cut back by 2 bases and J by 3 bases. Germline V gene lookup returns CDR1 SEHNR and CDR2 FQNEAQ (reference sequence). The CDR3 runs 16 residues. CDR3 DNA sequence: TGTGCCAGCAGCTTATGGACAGGGGGCAACTACAATGAGCAGTTCTTC. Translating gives CASSLWTGGNYNEQFF.

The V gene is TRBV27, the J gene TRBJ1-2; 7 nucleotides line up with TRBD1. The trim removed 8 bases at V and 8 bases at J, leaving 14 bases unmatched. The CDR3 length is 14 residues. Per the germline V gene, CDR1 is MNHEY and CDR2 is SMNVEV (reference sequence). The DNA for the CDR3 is TGTGCCAGCGGAGAAACAGGGGCCCGGTGGGGCTACACCTTC. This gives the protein CASGETGARWGYTF.

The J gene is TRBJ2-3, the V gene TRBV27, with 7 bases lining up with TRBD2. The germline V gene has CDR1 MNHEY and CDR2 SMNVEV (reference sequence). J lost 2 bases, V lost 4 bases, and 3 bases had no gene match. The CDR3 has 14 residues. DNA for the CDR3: TGTGCCAGCAGTTCTCTAGCGGCCACAGATACGCAGTATTTT. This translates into CASSSLAATDTQYF.

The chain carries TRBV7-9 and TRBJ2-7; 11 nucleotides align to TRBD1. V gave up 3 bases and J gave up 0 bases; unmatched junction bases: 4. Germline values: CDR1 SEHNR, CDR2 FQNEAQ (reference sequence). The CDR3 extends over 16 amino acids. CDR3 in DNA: TGTGCCAGCAGCTTTACGGGACAGGGGGTCTCCTACGAGCAGTACTTC. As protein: CASSFTGQGVSYEQYF.